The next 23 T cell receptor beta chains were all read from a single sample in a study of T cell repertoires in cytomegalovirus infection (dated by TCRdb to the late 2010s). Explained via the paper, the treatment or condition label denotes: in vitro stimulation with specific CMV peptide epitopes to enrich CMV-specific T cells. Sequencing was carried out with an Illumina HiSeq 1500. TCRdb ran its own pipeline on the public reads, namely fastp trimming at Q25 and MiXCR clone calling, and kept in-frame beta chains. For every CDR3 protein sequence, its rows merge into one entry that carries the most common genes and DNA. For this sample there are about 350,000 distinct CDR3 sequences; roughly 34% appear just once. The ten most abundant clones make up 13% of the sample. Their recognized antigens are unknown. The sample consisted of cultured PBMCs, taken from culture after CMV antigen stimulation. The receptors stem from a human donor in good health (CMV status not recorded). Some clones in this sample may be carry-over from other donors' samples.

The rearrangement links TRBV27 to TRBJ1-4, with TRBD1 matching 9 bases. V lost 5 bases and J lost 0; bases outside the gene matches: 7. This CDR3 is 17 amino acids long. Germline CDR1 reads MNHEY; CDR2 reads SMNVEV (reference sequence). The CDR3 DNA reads TGTGCCAGCAGTCAAGACAGGGGGGCAGCAACTAATGAAAAACTGTTTTTT. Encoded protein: CASSQDRGAATNEKLFF. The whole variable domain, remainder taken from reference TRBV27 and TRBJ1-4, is EAQVTQNPRYLITVTGKKLTVTCSQNMNHEYMSWYRQDPGLGLRQIYYSMNVEVTDKGDVPEGYKVSRKEKRNFPLILESPSPNQTSLYFCASSQDRGAATNEKLFFGSGTQLSVL.

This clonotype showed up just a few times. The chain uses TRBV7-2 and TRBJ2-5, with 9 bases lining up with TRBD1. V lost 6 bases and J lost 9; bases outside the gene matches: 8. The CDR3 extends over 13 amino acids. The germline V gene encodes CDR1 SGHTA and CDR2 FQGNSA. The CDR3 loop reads CASRGYRGRAQYF. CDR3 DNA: TGTGCCAGCAGGGGGTACAGGGGGCGGGCCCAGTACTTC. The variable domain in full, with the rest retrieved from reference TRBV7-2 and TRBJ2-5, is GAGVSQSPSNKVTEKGKDVELRCDPISGHTALYWYRQSLGQGLEFLIYFQGNSAPDKSGLPSDRFSAERTGGSVSTLTIQRTQQEDSAVYLCASRGYRGRAQYFGPGTRLLVL.

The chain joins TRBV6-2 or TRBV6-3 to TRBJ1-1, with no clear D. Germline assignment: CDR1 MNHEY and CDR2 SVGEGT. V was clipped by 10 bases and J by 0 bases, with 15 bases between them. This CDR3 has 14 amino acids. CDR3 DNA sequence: TGTGCCACCCACCCCGGGCGAATGAACACTGAAGCTTTCTTT. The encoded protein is CATHPGRMNTEAFF.

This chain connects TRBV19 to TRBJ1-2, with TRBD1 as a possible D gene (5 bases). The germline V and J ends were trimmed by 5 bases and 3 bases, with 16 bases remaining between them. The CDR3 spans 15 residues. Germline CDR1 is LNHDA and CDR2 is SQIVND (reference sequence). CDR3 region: CASSEPRESDYGYTF. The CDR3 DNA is TGTGCCAGTAGTGAACCCAGGGAGTCGGACTATGGCTACACCTTC.

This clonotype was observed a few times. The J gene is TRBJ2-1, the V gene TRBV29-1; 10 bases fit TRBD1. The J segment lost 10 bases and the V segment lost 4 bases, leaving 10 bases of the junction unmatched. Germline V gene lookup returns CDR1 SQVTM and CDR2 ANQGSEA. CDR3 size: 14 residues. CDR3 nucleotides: TGCAGCGTTGGTCCGGGACAGGGGCGACGGGAGCAGTTCTTC. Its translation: CSVGPGQGRREQFF.

In nucleotides, the CDR3 is TGTGCCAGCAGTTTCCTGAGATACAGGGGAAACTATGGCTACACCTTC. Its protein is CASSFLRYRGNYGYTF. This sequence joins TRBV12-3 or TRBV12-4 and TRBJ1-2; 7 nucleotides line up with TRBD1. CDR3 length: 16 amino acids. The trim removed 3 bases at V and 2 bases at J, leaving 9 bases unmatched.

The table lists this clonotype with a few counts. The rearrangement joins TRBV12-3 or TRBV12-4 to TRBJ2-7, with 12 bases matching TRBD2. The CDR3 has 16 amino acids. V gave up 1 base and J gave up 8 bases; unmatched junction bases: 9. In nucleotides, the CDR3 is TGTGCCAGCAGTTTAGTCGGGACTAGCGGGCCCCTGCAGCAGTACTTC. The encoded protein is CASSLVGTSGPLQQYF.

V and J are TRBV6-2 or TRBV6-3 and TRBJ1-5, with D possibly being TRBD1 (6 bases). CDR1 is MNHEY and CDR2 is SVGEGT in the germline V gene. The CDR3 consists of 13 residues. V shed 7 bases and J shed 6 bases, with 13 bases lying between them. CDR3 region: CASKIGGGQPQHF. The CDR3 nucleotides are TGTGCCAGCAAAATAGGAGGGGGTCAGCCCCAGCATTTT.

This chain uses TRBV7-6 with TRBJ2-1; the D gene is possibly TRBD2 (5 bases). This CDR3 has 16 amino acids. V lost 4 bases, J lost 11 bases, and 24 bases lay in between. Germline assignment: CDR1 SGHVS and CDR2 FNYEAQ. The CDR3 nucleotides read TGTGCCAGCAGCTCCCTTAGAAGCGGAAACACAATGAAGCAGTTCTTC. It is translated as CASSSLRSGNTMKQFF.

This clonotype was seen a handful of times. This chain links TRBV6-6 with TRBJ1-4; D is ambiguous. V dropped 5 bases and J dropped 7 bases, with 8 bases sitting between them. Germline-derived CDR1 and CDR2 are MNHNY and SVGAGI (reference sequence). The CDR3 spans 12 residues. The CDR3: CASSQLSEKLFF. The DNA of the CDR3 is TGTGCCAGCAGTCAATTAAGTGAAAAACTGTTTTTT.

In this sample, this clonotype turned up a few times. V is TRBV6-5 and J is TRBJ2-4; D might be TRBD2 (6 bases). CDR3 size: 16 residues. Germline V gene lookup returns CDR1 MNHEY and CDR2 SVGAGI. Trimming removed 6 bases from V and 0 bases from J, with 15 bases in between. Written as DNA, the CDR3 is TGTGCCAGCAGCCAAGCGGGCTCCATAGCCAAAAACATTCAGTACTTC. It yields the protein CASSQAGSIAKNIQYF.

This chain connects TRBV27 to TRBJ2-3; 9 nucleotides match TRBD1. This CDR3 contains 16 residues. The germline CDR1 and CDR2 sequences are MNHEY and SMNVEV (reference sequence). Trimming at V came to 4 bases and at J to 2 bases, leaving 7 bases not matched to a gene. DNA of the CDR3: TGTGCCAGCAGTTCCCTCGGGACAGGGAACACAGATACGCAGTATTTT. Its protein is CASSSLGTGNTDTQYF.

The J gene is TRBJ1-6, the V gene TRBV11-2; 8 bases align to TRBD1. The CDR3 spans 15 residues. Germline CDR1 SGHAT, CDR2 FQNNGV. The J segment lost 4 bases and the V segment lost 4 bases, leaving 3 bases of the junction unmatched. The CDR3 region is CASSSRQGYNSPLHF. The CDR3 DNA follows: TGTGCCAGCAGCTCCCGACAGGGGTATAATTCACCCCTCCACTTT.

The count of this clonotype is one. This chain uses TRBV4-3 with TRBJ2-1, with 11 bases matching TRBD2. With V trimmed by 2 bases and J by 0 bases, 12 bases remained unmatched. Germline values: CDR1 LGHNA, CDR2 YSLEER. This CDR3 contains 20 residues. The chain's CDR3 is CASSQRRLAGSKRSYNEQFF. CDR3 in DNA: TGCGCCAGCAGCCAAAGACGACTAGCGGGATCAAAACGCTCCTACAATGAGCAGTTCTTC.

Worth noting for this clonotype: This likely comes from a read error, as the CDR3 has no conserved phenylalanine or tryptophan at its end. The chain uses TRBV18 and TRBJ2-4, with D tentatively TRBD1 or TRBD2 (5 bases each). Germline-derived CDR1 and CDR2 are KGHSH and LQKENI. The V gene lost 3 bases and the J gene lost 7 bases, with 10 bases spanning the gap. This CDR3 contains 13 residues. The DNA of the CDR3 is TGTGCCAGCTCACCCATCGAGGGGAACATTCAGTACCTC. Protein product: CASSPIEGNIQYL.

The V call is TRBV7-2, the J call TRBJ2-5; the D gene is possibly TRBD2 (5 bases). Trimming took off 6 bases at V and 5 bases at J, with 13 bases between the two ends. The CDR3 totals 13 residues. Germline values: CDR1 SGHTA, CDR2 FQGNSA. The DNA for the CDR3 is TGTGCCAGCAGTCGTGGGAGTAGCGAGACCCAGTACTTC. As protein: CASSRGSSETQYF.

CDR3 protein: CASSYSVQGHEQYV. The CDR3 DNA reads as TGTGCCAGCAGTTACTCGGTGCAGGGCCACGAGCAGTACGTC. This chain joins TRBV6-5 and TRBJ2-7, with a tentative D call TRBD1 (5 bases). The germline CDR1 and CDR2 sequences are MNHEY and SVGAGI. CDR3 size: 14 residues. Trimming cost V 0 bases and J 5 bases, with 11 bases left between them.

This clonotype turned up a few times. In DNA, the CDR3 is TGTGCCAGCAGTCCCCTTGGTAGCGGGAGAACAGATACGCAGTATTTT. It specifies CASSPLGSGRTDTQYF. The chain couples TRBV27 to TRBJ2-3; 9 bases agree with TRBD2. Germline trimming cut 5 bases from V and 3 bases from J; bases unmatched to any gene: 9. The CDR3 is made up of 16 amino acids. Per germline, CDR1 MNHEY and CDR2 SMNVEV (reference sequence).

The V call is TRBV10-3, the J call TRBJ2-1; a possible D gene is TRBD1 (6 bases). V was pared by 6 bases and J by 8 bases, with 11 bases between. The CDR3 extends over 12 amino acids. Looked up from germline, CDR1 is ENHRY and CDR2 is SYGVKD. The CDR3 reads CAISAQGYEQFF. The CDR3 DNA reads TGTGCCATCAGCGCACAGGGCTATGAGCAGTTCTTC.

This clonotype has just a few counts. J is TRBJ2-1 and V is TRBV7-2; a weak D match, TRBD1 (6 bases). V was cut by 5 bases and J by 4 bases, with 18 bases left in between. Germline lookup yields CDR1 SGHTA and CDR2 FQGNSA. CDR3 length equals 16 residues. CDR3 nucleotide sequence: TGTGCCAGCAGCAACTTGATCGGGACATCATACAATGAGCAGTTCTTC. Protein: CASSNLIGTSYNEQFF.

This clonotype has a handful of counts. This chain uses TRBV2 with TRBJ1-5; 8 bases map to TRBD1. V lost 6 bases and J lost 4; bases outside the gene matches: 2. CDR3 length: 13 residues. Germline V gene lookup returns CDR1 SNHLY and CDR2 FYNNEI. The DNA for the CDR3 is TGTGCCAGCAGACGACAGGGGAATCAGCCCCAGCATTTT. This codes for CASRRQGNQPQHF.

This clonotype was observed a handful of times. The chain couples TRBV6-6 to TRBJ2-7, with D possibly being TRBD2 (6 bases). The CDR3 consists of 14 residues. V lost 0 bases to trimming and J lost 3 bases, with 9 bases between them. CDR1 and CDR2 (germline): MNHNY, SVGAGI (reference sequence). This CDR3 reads CASSYSGTGYEQYF. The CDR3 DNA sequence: TGTGCCAGCAGTTACTCCGGGACTGGCTACGAGCAGTACTTC.

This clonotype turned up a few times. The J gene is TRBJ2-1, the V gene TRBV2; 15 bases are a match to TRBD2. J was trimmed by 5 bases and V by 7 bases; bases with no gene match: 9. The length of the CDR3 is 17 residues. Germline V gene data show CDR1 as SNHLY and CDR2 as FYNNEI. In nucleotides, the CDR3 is TGTGCCAGCACTCCCGGACTAGCGGGAGGGATCGACAATGAGCAGTTCTTC. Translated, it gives CASTPGLAGGIDNEQFF.